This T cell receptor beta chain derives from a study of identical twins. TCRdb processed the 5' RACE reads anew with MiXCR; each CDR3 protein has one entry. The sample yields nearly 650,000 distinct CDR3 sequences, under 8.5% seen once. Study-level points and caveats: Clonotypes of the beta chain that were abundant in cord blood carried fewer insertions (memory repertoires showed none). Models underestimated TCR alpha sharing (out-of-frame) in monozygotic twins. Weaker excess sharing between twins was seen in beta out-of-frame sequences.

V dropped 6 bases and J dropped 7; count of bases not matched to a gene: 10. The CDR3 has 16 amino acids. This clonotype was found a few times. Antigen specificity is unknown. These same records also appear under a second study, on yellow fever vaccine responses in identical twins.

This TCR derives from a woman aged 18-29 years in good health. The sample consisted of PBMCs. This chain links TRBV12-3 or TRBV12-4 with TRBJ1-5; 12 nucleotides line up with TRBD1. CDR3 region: CASSRGQGAGEQPQHF. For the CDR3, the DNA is TGTGCCAGCAGCCGGGGACAGGGGGCGGGCGAGCAGCCCCAGCATTTT.